This is a list of T cell receptor beta chains from one sample in a study of blood T cell repertoires in COVID-19. The protocol was immunoSEQ multiplex PCR, while the TCRdb copy is restricted to in-frame clones and leaves out a portion. The data hold around 200,000 clones, with 85% observed a single time. The sequenced material came from peripheral blood. The origin of the receptors is a person between 65 and 79 years old with COVID-19, enrolled during active disease. Both conserved end residues are trimmed from each CDR3.

TRBV7-2 | ASSLALGLAGQETQY
TRBV12-5 | ASGLVRTGRPGELF
TRBV6-1 | ASSVGLRYRVNSPLH
TRBV19 | ASRGQLYSYEQY
TRBV19 | ASSAGQSYNSPLH
TRBV4-3 | ASSQDPTGRMNTEAF
TRBV5-1 | ASSKNGDTEAF
TRBV28 | ASSTRTSGRAFSSYEQY
TRBV24-1 | ATSVESRDEQF
TRBV6-5 | ASRPRGLHEQY
TRBV27 | ASSLRSAGRETQY
TRBV28 | ASSQTSGRAGGELF
TRBV27 | ASSLYGTGGQWTPLH
TRBV28 | ASSTGTGIRNQPQH
TRBV2 | ASTVAPGNTIY
TRBV28 | ASSLGGPYEQY
TRBV11-2 | ASRKRSGENTGELF
TRBV11-3 | ASSSPFSGEETQY
TRBV19 | ASFDRDHPHEQY
TRBV10-3 | AISDRQGADTQY
TRBV11-3 | ASSLKGQGASANTGELF
TRBV9 | ASSVYRASSYEQY
TRBV4-2 | ASSQERRDRTGYT
TRBV11-1 | ASSYRGEYQETQY
TRBV7-7 | ASSLVADYQETQY
TRBV29-1 | SGRDRGGNEQF
TRBV27 | ASSSRDTNTDTQY
TRBV19 | ASSIALGQGAPGELF
TRBV19 | ASSLGGGTDTQY
TRBV28 | ASLTLRTPIQSYEQY
TRBV7-2 | ASSSRDRNTGELF
TRBV2 | ASNLAGLYEQY